The clone carrying this TCR beta chain occurred a few times. This record belongs to a study of T-cell reconstitution after alpha-beta-depleted transplantation in children. Germline V CDR1 and CDR2: MGHRA, YSYEKL. The CDR3 length is 15 residues. V was clipped by 3 bases and J by 5 bases; unmatched bases: 8. Unique molecular identifiers were incorporated into the prepared TCRbeta library. TCRdb re-analysed the PCR reads in MiXCR, keeping a single row per CDR3 protein. The data contain 700,000 or so distinct CDR3 sequences, approximately 14% of them singletons. Here the sequenced sample was PBMCs, taken before TCRalphabeta/CD19-depleted stem cell transplant. This receptor was identified in a girl aged 2 to 9 with congenital amegakaryocytic thrombocytopenia, due to receive a stem cell transplant. V is TRBV4-1 and J is TRBJ2-7; the match to TRBD2 covers 9 bases. The CDR3 here is CASSQGSGSGDEQYF. The CDR3 DNA sequence: TGCGCCAGCAGCCAGGGTAGCGGGAGTGGCGACGAGCAGTACTTC.